This T cell receptor beta chain was sequenced for a study of control samples from healthy donors and cancer patients. The germline V gene encodes CDR1 LNHDA and CDR2 SQIVND (reference sequence). The junction had 7 bases not matched to a gene; V was cut back by 2 bases and J by 5 bases. The length of the CDR3 is 15 residues. Generated by immunoSEQ multiplex PCR, the TCRdb table keeps only in-frame clones and is missing some. The table records under 200,000 clones, almost 90% of them present only once. The clonotype comes from a woman in her twenties or thirties in good health. Material: blood. This chain connects TRBV19 to TRBJ2-5, with 8 positions matching TRBD2. CDR3 in amino acids: CASSIRAGEWETQYF. CDR3 nucleotide sequence: TGTGCCAGTAGTATAAGAGCGGGAGAGTGGGAGACCCAGTACTTC.